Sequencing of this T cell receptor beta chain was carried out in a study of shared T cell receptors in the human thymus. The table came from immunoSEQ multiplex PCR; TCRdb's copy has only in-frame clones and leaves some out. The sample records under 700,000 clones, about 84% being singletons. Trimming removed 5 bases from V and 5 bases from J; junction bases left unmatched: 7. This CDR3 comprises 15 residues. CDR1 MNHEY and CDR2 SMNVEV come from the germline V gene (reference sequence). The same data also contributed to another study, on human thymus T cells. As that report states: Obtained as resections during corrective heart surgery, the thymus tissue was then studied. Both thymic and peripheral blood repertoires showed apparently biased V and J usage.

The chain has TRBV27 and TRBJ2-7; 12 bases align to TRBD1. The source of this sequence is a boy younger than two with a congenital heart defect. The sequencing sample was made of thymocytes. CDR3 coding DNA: TGTGCCAGCAGTCCTGCCGGGACAGGGGGCGACGAGCAGTACTTC. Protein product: CASSPAGTGGDEQYF.